The 9 T cell receptor beta chains below were found in one sample sequenced in a study of cytomegalovirus exposure and HLA in healthy donors. PCR involved 60 Vbeta and 13 Jbeta primers. Some clones are missing from TCRdb's copy, which holds only in-frame ones; the method was immunoSEQ multiplex PCR. The data hold some 130,000 clones, with 77% observed a single time. Sample: PBMCs. All receptors come from a man aged 25 to 45 in good health and CMV-seronegative.

The count of this clone is one. The chain joins TRBV15 to TRBJ2-7, with 11 bases that match TRBD2. Germline CDR1 is LNHNV and CDR2 is YYDKDF (reference sequence). V shed 0 bases and J 3 bases; nucleotides not matched to a gene: 4. The CDR3 covers 16 residues. CDR3 sequence (DNA): TGTGCCACCAGCAGAGATCGGACTAGCGGGCGCTACGAGCAGTACTTC. Its translation is CATSRDRTSGRYEQYF.

The rearrangement joins TRBV9 to TRBJ2-7, with 7 bases matching TRBD2. The J segment lost 1 base and the V segment lost 4 bases, leaving 17 bases of the junction unmatched. There are 18 residues in the CDR3. Germline V gives CDR1 SGDLS, CDR2 YYNGEE. The CDR3 region has the DNA TGTGCCAGCAGCCTCCGGCGGAGGACTAGTGAGGGTTCCTACGAGCAGTACTTC. Protein sequence: CASSLRRRTSEGSYEQYF.

The table lists this clone with a count of one. This rearrangement joins TRBV4-2 to TRBJ2-6; D is possibly TRBD1 (6 bases). This CDR3 contains 17 residues. Germline CDR1 reads LGHNA; CDR2 reads YNFKEQ. Trimming pared 2 bases from V and 1 base from J, leaving 12 bases between. CDR3 sequence: CASSQPKGESGANVLTF. In DNA form, the CDR3 reads TGTGCCAGCAGCCAACCCAAGGGGGAATCTGGGGCCAACGTCCTGACTTTC.

This sequence joins TRBV5-4 and TRBJ2-1, with a weak D call TRBD1 (6 bases). V lost 0 bases, J lost 1 base, and 8 bases lay in between. Germline CDR1 and CDR2: SGHNT and YYREEE (reference sequence). This CDR3 comprises 15 residues. CDR3 DNA: TGTGCCAGCAGCTTGGACAGGGTATCCTACAATGAGCAGTTCTTC. As protein: CASSLDRVSYNEQFF.

The chain has TRBV10-3 and TRBJ1-5, with D perhaps matching TRBD1 (6 bases). Per germline, CDR1 ENHRY and CDR2 SYGVKD. The ends were cut back, 4 bases at V and 1 base at J, with 11 bases in the middle. The CDR3 contains 15 residues. CDR3 residues: CAISVGGASNQPQHF. Written as DNA, the CDR3 is TGTGCCATCAGTGTCGGGGGGGCAAGCAATCAGCCCCAGCATTTT.

The rearrangement links TRBV10-3 to TRBJ1-2; the match to TRBD1 covers 12 bases. V shed 5 bases, J shed 7 bases, and the junction held 5 bases outside the gene matches. The germline CDR1 and CDR2 sequences are ENHRY and SYGVKD. CDR3 size: 14 residues. The CDR3 bases are TGTGCCATCAGTCCGGGACAGGGGGCTGTTGGCTACACCTTC. It translates to CAISPGQGAVGYTF.

The chain has TRBV2 and TRBJ2-5; 10 nucleotides match TRBD1. Unmatched junction bases numbered 12, after V lost 2 bases and J lost 9 bases. Germline-derived CDR1 and CDR2 are SNHLY and FYNNEI. There are 16 residues in the CDR3. CDR3 in amino acids: CASSETAGQGSQAQYF. In DNA, the CDR3 is TGTGCCAGCAGTGAAACAGCGGGACAGGGGTCCCAAGCCCAGTACTTC.

The V call is TRBV4-1, the J call TRBJ2-7; D might be TRBD1 (5 bases). In germline, CDR1 is MGHRA, CDR2 YSYEKL. The CDR3 has 16 amino acids. Deletions cut 0 bases from V and 4 bases from J, with 16 bases between. The CDR3 DNA sequence: TGCGCCAGCAGCCAAGATAGCAAGGGGTACCCTTACGAGCAGTACTTC. Amino acid sequence: CASSQDSKGYPYEQYF.

This clone came up a few times. The V gene is TRBV11-2, the J gene TRBJ1-1; no reliable D call. Per the germline V gene, CDR1 is SGHAT and CDR2 is FQNNGV. This CDR3 is 12 amino acids long. Trimming pared 0 bases from V and 10 bases from J, leaving 9 bases between. In DNA form, the CDR3 reads TGTGCCAGCAGCTTAGATGACGGGGTAGCTTTCTTT. Amino acids: CASSLDDGVAFF.